The clone carrying this T cell receptor (beta chain) was recorded at least ten times. Its antigen is undetermined. TCRdb recomputed calls from the 5' RACE reads with MiXCR, one row per CDR3 protein. The sample gives 30,000 or so distinct CDR3 sequences, 5.5% to 8% of which show up once; over 35% is in the top ten. The CDR3 extends over 14 amino acids. Per germline, CDR1 SGHKS and CDR2 YYEKEE (reference sequence). V was pared by 1 base and J by 4 bases, with 10 bases between. This sample is part of a study of early T cells in non-severe SARS-CoV-2 infection. Study-wide points: Matching with VDJdb favored anti-spike CD8 responses (missing private and CD4 specificities).

The receptor comes from an adult who was a healthcare worker with PCR-confirmed SARS-CoV-2 infection or an uninfected control (not recorded which). J is TRBJ2-3 and V is TRBV5-5; D tentatively fits TRBD1 or TRBD2 (5 bases each). Sequences were obtained from whole blood. The CDR3 coding sequence is TGTGCCAGCAGCTTGAGGCAGGGAGCAGATACGCAGTATTTT. It encodes CASSLRQGADTQYF.